This T cell receptor (beta chain) was documented in a study of identical twins. General study points: Models underpredicted monozygotic twin sharing of out-of-frame TCR alpha. Conclusions relied on cross-sectional statistical analysis, not following the same donors. Sharing of beta out-of-frame sequences by twins showed a weaker excess.

This clonotype was seen more than once but under ten times. Its cognate antigen is unknown. Template switching created a universal primer site, and the cDNA included unique molecular identifiers. One entry per CDR3 protein, called by TCRdb with MiXCR from the 5' RACE reads. Found here are some 240,000 distinct CDR3 sequences, about 8.3% of them singletons; the top ten hold less than 4%. The CDR3 extends over 14 amino acids. Unmatched junction bases numbered 1, after V lost 0 bases and J lost 5 bases. Germline V CDR1 and CDR2: LNHNV, YYDKDF (reference sequence). The same specimen was also included in a second study, on yellow fever vaccine responses in identical twins.

This TCR was recovered from a woman aged 18-29 years in good health. The specimen sequenced was CD8+ T cells sorted from blood. This rearrangement joins TRBV15 to TRBJ2-1; 7 bases agree with TRBD2. The CDR3 DNA is TGTGCCACCAGCAGAGATCTAGCGGACAATGAGCAGTTCTTC. Amino acid sequence: CATSRDLADNEQFF.